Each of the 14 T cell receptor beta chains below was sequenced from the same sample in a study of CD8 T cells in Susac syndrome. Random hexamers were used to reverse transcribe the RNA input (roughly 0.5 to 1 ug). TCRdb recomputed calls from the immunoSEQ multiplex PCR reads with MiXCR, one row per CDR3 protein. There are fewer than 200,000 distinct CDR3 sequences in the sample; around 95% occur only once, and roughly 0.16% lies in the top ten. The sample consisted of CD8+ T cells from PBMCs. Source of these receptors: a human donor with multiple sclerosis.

The CDR3 spells CASTDNLDSVENGYTF. In nucleotides, the CDR3 is TGTGCCAGCACCGACAATTTAGACAGCGTTGAGAATGGCTACACCTTC. The chain is built from TRBV6-6 and TRBJ1-2; tentative D call: TRBD1 (5 bases). V gave up 7 bases and J gave up 6 bases, with 24 bases separating them. Germline CDR1 MNHNY, CDR2 SVGAGI (reference sequence). CDR3 size: 16 residues.

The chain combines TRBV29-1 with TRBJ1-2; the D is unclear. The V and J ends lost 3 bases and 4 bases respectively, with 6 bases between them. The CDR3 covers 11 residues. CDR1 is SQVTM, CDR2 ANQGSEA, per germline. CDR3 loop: CSVDGLYGYTF. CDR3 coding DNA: TGCAGCGTTGACGGACTCTATGGCTACACCTTC.

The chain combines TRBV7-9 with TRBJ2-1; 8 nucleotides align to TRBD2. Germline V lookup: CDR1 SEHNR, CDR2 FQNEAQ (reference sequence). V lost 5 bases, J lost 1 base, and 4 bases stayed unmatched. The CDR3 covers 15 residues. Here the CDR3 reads CASSPGGRSYNEQFF. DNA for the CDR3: TGTGCCAGCAGCCCGGGGGGGCGATCCTACAATGAGCAGTTCTTC.

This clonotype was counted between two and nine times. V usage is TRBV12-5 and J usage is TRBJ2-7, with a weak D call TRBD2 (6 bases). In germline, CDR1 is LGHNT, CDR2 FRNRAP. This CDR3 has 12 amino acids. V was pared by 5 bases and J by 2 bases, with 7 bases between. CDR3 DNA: TGTGCTAGTGGTACGGGGGCCTACGAGCAGTACTTC. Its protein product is CASGTGAYEQYF. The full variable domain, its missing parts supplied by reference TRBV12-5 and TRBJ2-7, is DARVTQTPRHKVTEMGQEVTMRCQPILGHNTVFWYRQTMMQGLELLAYFRNRAPLDDSGMPKDRFSAEMPDATLATLKIQPSEPRDSAVYFCASGTGAYEQYFGPGTRLTVT.

This CDR3 is CASSLQGQGHEQYF. The CDR3 bases are TGTGCCAGCAGTTTACAGGGCCAAGGTCATGAGCAGTACTTC. The rearrangement links TRBV28 to TRBJ2-7; D may be TRBD1 (5 bases). The germline CDR1 and CDR2 sequences are MDHEN and SYDVKM. Trimming removed 2 bases at V and 7 bases at J, with 15 bases between. CDR3 length: 14 amino acids.

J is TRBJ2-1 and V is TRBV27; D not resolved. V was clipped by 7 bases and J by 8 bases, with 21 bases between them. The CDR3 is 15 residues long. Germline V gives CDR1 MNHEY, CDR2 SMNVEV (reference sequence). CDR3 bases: TGTGCCAGCACCCCGGCGAGTGGATGGAAGGATGAGCAGTTCTTC. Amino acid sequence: CASTPASGWKDEQFF.

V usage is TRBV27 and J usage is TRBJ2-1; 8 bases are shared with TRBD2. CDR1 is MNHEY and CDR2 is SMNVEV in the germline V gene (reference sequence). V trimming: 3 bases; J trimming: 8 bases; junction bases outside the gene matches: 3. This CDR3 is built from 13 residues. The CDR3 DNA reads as TGTGCCAGCAGTTTGAGCGGGGGTTATGAGCAGTTCTTC. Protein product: CASSLSGGYEQFF.

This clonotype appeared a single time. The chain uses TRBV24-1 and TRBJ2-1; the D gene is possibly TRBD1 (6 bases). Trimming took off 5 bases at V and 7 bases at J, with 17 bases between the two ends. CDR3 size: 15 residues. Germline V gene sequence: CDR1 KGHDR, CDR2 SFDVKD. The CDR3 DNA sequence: TGTGCCACCAGTGGAGGCAGGGGCCGTATGAATGAGCAGTTCTTC. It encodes CATSGGRGRMNEQFF.

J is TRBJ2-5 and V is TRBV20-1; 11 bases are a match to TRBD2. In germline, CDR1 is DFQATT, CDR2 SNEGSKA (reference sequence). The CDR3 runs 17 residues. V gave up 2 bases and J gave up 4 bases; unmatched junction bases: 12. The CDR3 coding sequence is TGCAGTGCTAGATCCACTAGCGGGAGTTATAGTCTAGAGACCCAGTACTTC. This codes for CSARSTSGSYSLETQYF.

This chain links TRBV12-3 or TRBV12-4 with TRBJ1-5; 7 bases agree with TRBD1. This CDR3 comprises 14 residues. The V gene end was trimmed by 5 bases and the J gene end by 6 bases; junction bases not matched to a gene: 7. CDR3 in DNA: TGTGCCAGCAGTCCCCGACAGGGAGGTCAGCCCCAGCATTTT. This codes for CASSPRQGGQPQHF.

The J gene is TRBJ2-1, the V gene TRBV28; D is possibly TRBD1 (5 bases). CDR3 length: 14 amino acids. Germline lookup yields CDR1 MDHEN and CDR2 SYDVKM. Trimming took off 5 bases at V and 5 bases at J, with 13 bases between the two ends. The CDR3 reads CASSLQGVDNEQFF. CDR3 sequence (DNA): TGTGCCAGCAGTCTTCAAGGGGTCGACAATGAGCAGTTCTTC.

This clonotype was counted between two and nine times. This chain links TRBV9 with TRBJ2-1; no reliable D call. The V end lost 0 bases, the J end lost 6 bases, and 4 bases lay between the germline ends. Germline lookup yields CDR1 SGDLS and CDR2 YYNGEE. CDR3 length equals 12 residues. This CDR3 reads CASSVGSNEQFF. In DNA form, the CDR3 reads TGTGCCAGCAGCGTAGGCAGCAATGAGCAGTTCTTC.

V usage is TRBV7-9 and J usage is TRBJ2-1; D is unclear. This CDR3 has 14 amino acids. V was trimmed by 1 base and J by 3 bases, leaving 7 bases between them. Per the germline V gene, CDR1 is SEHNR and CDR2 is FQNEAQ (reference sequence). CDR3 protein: CASSLESSYNEQFF. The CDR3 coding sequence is TGTGCCAGCAGCTTAGAATCCAGCTACAATGAGCAGTTCTTC.

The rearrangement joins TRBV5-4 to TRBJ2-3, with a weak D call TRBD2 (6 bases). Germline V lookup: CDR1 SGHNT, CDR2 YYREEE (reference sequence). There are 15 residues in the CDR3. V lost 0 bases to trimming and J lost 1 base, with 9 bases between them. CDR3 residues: CASSLGSGGTDTQYF. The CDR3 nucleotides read TGTGCCAGCAGCTTGGGATCGGGGGGCACAGATACGCAGTATTTT.